A single sample gave rise to the 2 T cell receptor beta chains below, sequenced in a study of STAT5B mutations in CD4+ large granular lymphocyte leukemia (dated by TCRdb to the early 2020s). Library preparation used the immunoSEQ multiplex PCR assay. As stored in TCRdb, this immuneACCESS dataset retains in-frame rearrangements with V and J assigned. A fraction of the clones does not appear; measured against another copy, unresolved V genes explain less than half of the discrepancy, and the remainder lacks a known reason. The sample records nearly 35,000 clones, about 85% of which are singletons. 3% to 4% of the sample rests with the top ten. Sequenced: CD4+ T cells from blood buffy coats. Receptors were obtained from a human donor in good health.

The chain couples TRBV2 to TRBJ1-4, with D uncertain. The CDR3 covers 14 residues. The V and J ends lost 6 bases and 8 bases respectively, with 16 bases between them. Germline V gene data show CDR1 as SNHLY and CDR2 as FYNNEI. CDR3 in DNA: TGTGCCAGCAGCCGAGGGTTGGAGGGAGAAAAACTGTTTTTT. It translates to CASSRGLEGEKLFF.

J is TRBJ1-3 and V is TRBV7-2, with D perhaps TRBD1 (6 bases). This CDR3 spans 15 amino acids. Germline assignment: CDR1 SGHTA and CDR2 FQGNSA. Trimming shortened V by 1 base and J by 4 bases, and 11 bases separated the two germline ends. The CDR3 DNA sequence: TGTGCCAGCAGCTTAGAACGGGGGCAGGGAAACACCATATATTTT. Protein product: CASSLERGQGNTIYF.